The 25 T cell receptor beta chains given below trace back to one sample, sequenced in a study of blood T cell repertoires in COVID-19. The repertoire was sequenced with immunoSEQ multiplex PCR; TCRdb's copy has only in-frame clones and lacks some. This table has nearly 250,000 clones, roughly 85% appearing once. Sequencing input: PBMCs or T cells enriched from blood (not recorded which). The source is a woman aged 50 to 65 with acute COVID-19.

This sequence joins TRBV14 and TRBJ1-2; D is unresolved. The V gene lost 3 bases and the J gene lost 6 bases, with 11 bases spanning the gap. This CDR3 is 13 amino acids long. CDR1 and CDR2 (germline): SGHDN, FVKESK. CDR3: CASSHNMQDGYTF. CDR3 bases: TGTGCCAGCAGCCACAACATGCAGGATGGCTACACCTTC.

A few counts support this clone. The rearrangement links TRBV5-1 to TRBJ2-5, with TRBD1 matching 8 bases. Germline CDR1 SGHRS, CDR2 YFSETQ. The CDR3 consists of 14 residues. Trimming took 2 bases from V and 5 from J; bases not matched to a gene: 5. The CDR3 is CASSFQGALETQYF. The CDR3 DNA reads as TGCGCCAGCAGCTTTCAGGGGGCCCTGGAGACCCAGTACTTC.

The chain carries TRBV6-6 and TRBJ2-5; D remains unclear. The CDR3 loop spans 14 amino acids. Between the trimmed V and J ends, which lost 0 bases and 2 bases, there was a span of 7 bases. Germline CDR1 MNHNY, CDR2 SVGAGI (reference sequence). The CDR3 bases are TGTGCCAGCAGTTACTCAGAGCTGCAAGAGACCCAGTACTTC. Encoded protein: CASSYSELQETQYF.

This clone appeared a single time. The chain joins TRBV5-8 to TRBJ2-3; 11 bases match TRBD2. The CDR3 has 16 amino acids. The ends lost 2 bases at V and 4 bases at J; junction bases unmatched: 6. Germline V lookup: CDR1 SGHTS, CDR2 YDEGEE. CDR3 loop: CASSFLASGGPDTQYF. The CDR3 nucleotides are TGTGCCAGCAGCTTCCTAGCTAGCGGGGGGCCAGATACGCAGTATTTT.

The chain is built from TRBV10-1 and TRBJ1-1; 8 positions match TRBD1. J was trimmed by 6 bases and V by 4 bases; bases with no gene match: 10. This CDR3 spans 15 amino acids. Germline lookup yields CDR1 WNHNN and CDR2 SYGVQD (reference sequence). The CDR3: CASSVLDRALSEAFF. The CDR3 DNA reads as TGCGCCAGCAGTGTGTTGGACAGGGCCCTCTCTGAAGCTTTCTTT.

This sequence joins TRBV30 and TRBJ2-7, with D maybe TRBD1 (6 bases). The CDR3 loop spans 14 amino acids. Germline CDR1 GTSNPN, CDR2 SVGIG (reference sequence). The germline V and J ends were trimmed by 2 bases and 5 bases, with 16 bases remaining between them. The CDR3 spells CAWSWGQELNEQYF. In nucleotides, the CDR3 is TGTGCCTGGAGTTGGGGACAAGAGTTGAACGAGCAGTACTTC. Looking up the rest from reference TRBV30 and TRBJ2-7 gives the full variable domain: SQTIHQWPATLVQPVGSPLSLECTVEGTSNPNLYWYRQAAGRGLQLLFYSVGIGQISSEVPQNLSASRPQDRQFILSSKKLLLSDSGFYLCAWSWGQELNEQYFGPGTRLTVT.

The CDR3 DNA sequence: TGTGCCAGTAGTATAAGCAGCAGGGGCACCGGGGAGCTGTTTTTT. This sequence encodes CASSISSRGTGELFF. The chain joins TRBV19 to TRBJ2-2, with D perhaps TRBD1 (6 bases). V was shortened by 2 bases and J by 4 bases, with 11 bases between the two germline ends. The CDR3 contains 15 residues. CDR1 is LNHDA and CDR2 is SQIVND in the germline V gene (reference sequence).

The chain links TRBV30 to TRBJ2-7; the D is unclear. The V gene lost 0 bases and the J gene lost 7 bases, with 13 bases spanning the gap. The CDR3 length is 13 residues. The germline V gene has CDR1 GTSNPN and CDR2 SVGIG (reference sequence). The CDR3 DNA reads TGTGCCTGGAGTGTCGCGACCGCCGGGGAGCAGTACTTC. Amino acid sequence: CAWSVATAGEQYF.

The V gene is TRBV3-1 (or the pseudogene TRBV3-2), the J gene TRBJ1-1, with D uncertain. Trimming removed 5 bases from V and 6 bases from J, with 16 bases in between. Germline V gene lookup returns CDR1 LGHDT and CDR2 YNNKEL (reference sequence). The CDR3 has 14 amino acids. The CDR3 protein is CASSSRYLGAEAFF. CDR3 in DNA: TGTGCCAGCAGCTCTAGATACCTAGGCGCTGAAGCTTTCTTT.

This clone has a single count. V usage is TRBV29-1 and J usage is TRBJ2-5, with 9 bases aligning to TRBD1. After removal of 6 bases from V and 2 bases from J, the junction contained 4 bases not matched to a gene. Germline V CDR1 and CDR2: SQVTM, ANQGSEA. This CDR3 has 13 residues. CDR3 protein: CSVGGTGQETQYF. In DNA, the CDR3 is TGCAGCGTGGGGGGGACAGGGCAAGAGACCCAGTACTTC.

J is TRBJ1-6 and V is TRBV7-2; no firm D call. Per germline, CDR1 SGHTA and CDR2 FQGNSA. This CDR3 region has 13 residues. The V end lost 5 bases, the J end lost 9 bases, and 11 bases lay between the germline ends. This CDR3 is CASSAPQVSPLHF. The CDR3 DNA reads as TGTGCCAGCAGCGCCCCGCAGGTTTCACCCCTCCACTTT.

In nucleotides, the CDR3 is TGTGCCAGCAGTTCAGGGGATCAGCCCCAGCATTTT. The encoded protein is CASSSGDQPQHF. V is TRBV6-6 and J is TRBJ1-5, with D maybe TRBD1 (6 bases). With 4 bases removed from V and 5 bases from J, the gap between germline ends came to 6 bases. The CDR3 is 12 amino acids. Germline CDR1 and CDR2: MNHNY and SVGAGI (reference sequence).

V is TRBV7-2 and J is TRBJ1-2, with no clear D. The germline CDR1 and CDR2 sequences are SGHTA and FQGNSA. The CDR3 sequence is 15 residues long. The germline V and J ends were trimmed by 4 bases and 3 bases, with 15 bases remaining between them. The CDR3 is CASSYSPALDYGYTF. The CDR3 region has the DNA TGTGCCAGCAGCTATAGTCCAGCGCTGGACTATGGCTACACCTTC.

This chain connects TRBV7-2 to TRBJ1-3; 10 bases are shared with TRBD1. The CDR3 runs to 14 residues. J lost 4 bases, V lost 5 bases, and 2 bases had no gene match. Germline assignment: CDR1 SGHTA and CDR2 FQGNSA. CDR3 residues: CASSRDRGGNTIYF. DNA of the CDR3: TGTGCCAGCAGCCGGGACAGGGGAGGAAACACCATATATTTT.

V is TRBV6-2 or TRBV6-3 and J is TRBJ1-1, with a weak D call TRBD1 (6 bases). Per the germline V gene, CDR1 is MNHEY and CDR2 is SVGEGT. Trimming removed 6 bases from V and 2 bases from J, with 10 bases in between. The CDR3 spans 13 residues. The chain's CDR3 is CASSTDRNTEAFF. The CDR3, as DNA: TGTGCCAGCAGCACGGACAGAAACACTGAAGCTTTCTTT.

This clone was seen only a few times. The chain employs TRBV25-1 and TRBJ1-1, with a tentative D call TRBD1 (6 bases). The germline V gene encodes CDR1 MGHDK and CDR2 SYGVNS. The germline V and J ends were trimmed by 4 bases and 4 bases, with 13 bases remaining between them. The CDR3 spans 14 residues. Here the CDR3 reads CASSAAGESTEAFF. CDR3 DNA: TGTGCCAGCAGTGCCGCAGGGGAGAGCACTGAAGCTTTCTTT.

This clone was observed once. This chain joins TRBV30 and TRBJ1-1; D not certain. The CDR3 is made up of 14 amino acids. The V gene's germline CDR1 is GTSNPN and CDR2 SVGIG (reference sequence). Trimming removed 5 bases at V and 6 bases at J, with 19 bases between. The CDR3 region is CAWQTGIMIAEAFF. The CDR3 DNA reads TGTGCCTGGCAGACGGGAATCATGATAGCTGAAGCTTTCTTT.

J is TRBJ1-2 and V is TRBV11-2; TRBD1 matches at 8 bases. Per the germline V gene, CDR1 is SGHAT and CDR2 is FQNNGV. Germline trimming cut 5 bases from V and 4 bases from J; bases unmatched to any gene: 6. CDR3 size: 14 residues. This chain's CDR3 is CASSTGQGPYGYTF. The DNA for the CDR3 is TGTGCCAGCAGCACTGGACAGGGCCCCTATGGCTACACCTTC.

The J gene is TRBJ2-1, the V gene TRBV18; D is unresolved. The V gene lost 6 bases and the J gene lost 3 bases, with 12 bases spanning the gap. Germline CDR1 reads KGHSH; CDR2 reads LQKENI. The CDR3 is 14 amino acids. In DNA form, the CDR3 reads TGTGCCAGCTCTCACGACAAGAACTACAATGAGCAGTTCTTC. It translates to CASSHDKNYNEQFF.

This chain uses TRBV19 with TRBJ1-5, with D possibly TRBD1 on 5 matching bases. The CDR3 sequence is 14 residues long. Deletions cut 7 bases from V and 1 base from J, with 11 bases between. CDR1 is LNHDA, CDR2 SQIVND, per germline (reference sequence). DNA for the CDR3: TGTGCCAGTACCCGGGGGGGGAGCAATCAGCCCCAGCATTTT. This encodes CASTRGGSNQPQHF. Combining the CDR3 with reference TRBV19 and TRBJ1-5 gives the whole variable domain DGGITQSPKYLFRKEGQNVTLSCEQNLNHDAMYWYRQDPGQGLRLIYYSQIVNDFQKGDIAEGYSVSREKKESFPLTVTSAQKNPTAFYLCASTRGGSNQPQHFGDGTRLSIL.

The V and J genes are TRBV13 and TRBJ1-1; D is unclear. V was shortened by 3 bases and J by 0 bases, with 11 bases between the two germline ends. The germline V gene has CDR1 PRHDT and CDR2 FYEKMQ (reference sequence). This CDR3 contains 15 residues. The CDR3 DNA follows: TGTGCCAGCAGCTTGGGGAGGAGAATGAACACTGAAGCTTTCTTT. Its protein is CASSLGRRMNTEAFF.

The CDR3 is CAISRQGWGDTQYF. As DNA, the CDR3 is TGTGCCATCAGCCGACAGGGCTGGGGAGATACGCAGTATTTT. The chain employs TRBV10-3 and TRBJ2-3; 7 bases map to TRBD1. J gave up 5 bases and V 6 bases, and 8 bases lay outside the gene matches. CDR1 is ENHRY and CDR2 is SYGVKD in the germline V gene. The CDR3 loop spans 14 amino acids.

The V and J genes are TRBV4-3 and TRBJ1-1; tentatively, D is TRBD1 (5 bases). CDR1 is LGHNA and CDR2 is YSLEER in the germline V gene. Trimming left V 4 bases short and J 2 bases short, with 14 bases between. This CDR3 comprises 15 residues. The CDR3 loop reads CASSLQTEVNTEAFF. As DNA, the CDR3 is TGCGCCAGCAGCCTGCAGACAGAGGTAAACACTGAAGCTTTCTTT.

This chain joins TRBV10-3 and TRBJ1-1, with D possibly being TRBD1 (5 bases). Between the trimmed V and J ends, which lost 4 bases and 7 bases, there was a span of 13 bases. Germline CDR1 ENHRY, CDR2 SYGVKD. The CDR3 covers 13 residues. This CDR3 reads CAISAQGSGEAFF. The CDR3 DNA reads as TGTGCCATCAGTGCTCAGGGAAGTGGTGAAGCTTTCTTT.

This chain connects TRBV30 to TRBJ1-3; D unclear. The CDR3 consists of 15 residues. V was clipped by 0 bases and J by 6 bases, with 15 bases between them. Germline V lookup: CDR1 GTSNPN, CDR2 SVGIG (reference sequence). CDR3 amino acids: CAWSVSSGFQNTIYF. The CDR3 DNA reads as TGTGCCTGGAGTGTATCCTCGGGGTTCCAAAACACCATATATTTT.